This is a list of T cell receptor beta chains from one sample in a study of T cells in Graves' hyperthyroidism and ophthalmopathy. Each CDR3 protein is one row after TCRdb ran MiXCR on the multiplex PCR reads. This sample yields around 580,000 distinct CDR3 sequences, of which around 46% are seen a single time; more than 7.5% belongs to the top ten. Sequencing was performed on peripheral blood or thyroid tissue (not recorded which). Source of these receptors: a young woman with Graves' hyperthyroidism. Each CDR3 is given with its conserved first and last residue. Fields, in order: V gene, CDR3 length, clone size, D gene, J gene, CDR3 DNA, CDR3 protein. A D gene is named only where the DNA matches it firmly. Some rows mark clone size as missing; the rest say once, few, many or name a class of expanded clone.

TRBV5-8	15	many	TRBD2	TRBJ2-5	TGTGCCAGCAGCTTGGTCGGGAGGGCGAGGGAGACCCAGTACTTC	CASSLVGRARETQYF
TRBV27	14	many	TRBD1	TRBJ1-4	TGTGCCAGCAGGCACGGGACAGGGAATGAAAAACTGTTTTTT	CASRHGTGNEKLFF
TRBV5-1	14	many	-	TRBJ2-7	TGCGCCAGCAGCTTACGAGGTGTTTCCCACGAGCAGTACTTC	CASSLRGVSHEQYF
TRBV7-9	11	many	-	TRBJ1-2	TGTGCCAGTGAATCGGGCTATGGCTACACCTTC	CASESGYGYTF
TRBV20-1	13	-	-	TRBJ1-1	TGCAGTGCTAGGGCTCGGTGGGGCACTGAAGCTTTCTTT	CSARARWGTEAFF
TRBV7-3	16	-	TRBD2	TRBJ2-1	TGTGCCAGCAGCAAGAAGCGGGATCCCCCAGTCAATGAGCAGTTCTTC	CASSKKRDPPVNEQFF
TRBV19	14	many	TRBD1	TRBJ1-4	TGTGCCAGTAGAACCGACAGGGGGAATGAAAAACTGTTTTTT	CASRTDRGNEKLFF
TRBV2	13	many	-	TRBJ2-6	TGTGCCAGCACCGAGGGGGGGGCCAACGTCCTGACTTTC	CASTEGGANVLTF
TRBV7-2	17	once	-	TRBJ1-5	TGTGCCAGCAGCTTAGCCGCGGGAGGTATGGGCAATCAGCCCCAGCATTTT	CASSLAAGGMGNQPQHF
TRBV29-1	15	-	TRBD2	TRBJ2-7	TGCAGCGTCGGCGGACTAGCGGTTAGCTCCTACGAGCAGTACTTC	CSVGGLAVSSYEQYF
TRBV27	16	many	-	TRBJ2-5	TGTGCCAGCAGTTCGTATACGAGGGGAGGACAAGAGACCCAGTACTTC	CASSSYTRGGQETQYF
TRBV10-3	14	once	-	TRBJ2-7	TGTGCCATCAGTGAGTATTTGACAGCTTACGAGCAGTACTTC	CAISEYLTAYEQYF
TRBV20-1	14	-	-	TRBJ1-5	TGCAGTGCTAGAGATGATAGCGGGCGGACCTACGAGCATTTT	CSARDDSGRTYEHF
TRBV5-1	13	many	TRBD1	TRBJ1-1	TGCGCCAGCACCAGACAGGGGGGGACTGAAGCTTTCTTT	CASTRQGGTEAFF
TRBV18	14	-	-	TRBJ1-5	TGTGCCAGCTCACCGATCCCTAGCAATCAGCCCCAGCATTTT	CASSPIPSNQPQHF
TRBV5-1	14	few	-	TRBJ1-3	TGCGCCAGCAGCTGGACGGCCCCTGGAAACACCATATATTTT	CASSWTAPGNTIYF
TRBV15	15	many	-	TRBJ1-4	TGTGCCACCAGCAGAGAGTCAAGGGGTAATGAAAAACTGTTTTTT	CATSRESRGNEKLFF